These 2 T cell receptor beta chains were sequenced from one sample in a study of T cells in Graves' hyperthyroidism and ophthalmopathy. Amplification yielded TCR beta CDR3 regions, with RNA transcripts as the source. The HTBI primer set was used in a first-round RT-PCR of the TCR CDR3. MiXCR, applied by TCRdb to the multiplex PCR reads, yields one record per CDR3 protein. The sample has 550,000 to 600,000 distinct CDR3 sequences; around 14% are singletons. The sequenced sample consisted of blood. Receptor source: a woman aged 18-35 years with Graves' ophthalmopathy.

Ten or more counts support this clonotype. This chain uses TRBV28 with TRBJ1-2; 12 bases match TRBD1. CDR3 length equals 16 residues. Germline lookup yields CDR1 MDHEN and CDR2 SYDVKM. With 3 bases clipped from V and 5 bases from J, the junction kept 7 bases outside the gene matches. Here the CDR3 DNA reads TGTGCCAGCAGTTTGGGGGGACAGGGGGCGCCGTATGGCTACACCTTC. Translation: CASSLGGQGAPYGYTF.

In its sample, this clonotype was seen many times. This sequence joins TRBV30 and TRBJ1-5, with D tentatively TRBD1 (6 bases). CDR3 size: 13 residues. CDR1 is GTSNPN and CDR2 is SVGIG in the germline V gene (reference sequence). The V and J ends lost 2 bases and 1 base respectively, with 6 bases between them. The CDR3 sequence: CAWSTGSNQPQHF. CDR3 DNA sequence: TGTGCCTGGAGTACAGGGAGCAATCAGCCCCAGCATTTT.